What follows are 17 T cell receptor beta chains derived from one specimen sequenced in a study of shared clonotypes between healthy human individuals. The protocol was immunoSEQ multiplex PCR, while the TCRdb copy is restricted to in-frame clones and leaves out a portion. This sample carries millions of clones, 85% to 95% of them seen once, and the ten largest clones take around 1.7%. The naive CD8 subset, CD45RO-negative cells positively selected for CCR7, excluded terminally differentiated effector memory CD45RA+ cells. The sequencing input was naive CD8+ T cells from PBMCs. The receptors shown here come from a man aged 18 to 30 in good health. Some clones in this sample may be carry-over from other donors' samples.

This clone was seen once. The CDR3 nucleotides are TGCGCCAGCCGACACCGGGACAGGGCTGCAGATACGCAGTATTTT. It translates to CASRHRDRAADTQYF. The chain employs TRBV5-1 and TRBJ2-3, with TRBD1 identical over 9 bases. The V gene's germline CDR1 is SGHRS and CDR2 YFSETQ. The CDR3 covers 15 residues. The trim removed 7 bases at V and 4 bases at J, leaving 10 bases unmatched.

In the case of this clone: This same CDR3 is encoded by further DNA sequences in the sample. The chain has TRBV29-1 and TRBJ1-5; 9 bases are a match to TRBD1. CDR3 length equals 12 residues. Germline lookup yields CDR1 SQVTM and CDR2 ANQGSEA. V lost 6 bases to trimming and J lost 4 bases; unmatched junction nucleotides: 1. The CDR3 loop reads CSVGTGNQPQHF. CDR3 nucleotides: TGCAGCGTGGGGACAGGGAATCAGCCCCAGCATTTT.

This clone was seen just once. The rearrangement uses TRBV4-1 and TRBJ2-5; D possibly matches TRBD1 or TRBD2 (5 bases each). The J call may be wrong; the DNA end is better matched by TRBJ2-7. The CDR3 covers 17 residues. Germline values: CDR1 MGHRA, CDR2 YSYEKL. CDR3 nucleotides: TGCGCCAGCAGCCCCTTGGGATCGTCAGGGAGCTCCTACGAGCAGTACTTC. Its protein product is CASSPLGSSGSSYEQYF.

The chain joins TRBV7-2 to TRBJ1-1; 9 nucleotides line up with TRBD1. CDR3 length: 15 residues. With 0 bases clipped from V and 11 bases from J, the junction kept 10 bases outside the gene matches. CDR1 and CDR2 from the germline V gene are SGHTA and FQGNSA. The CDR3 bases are TGTGCCAGCAGCTTAGCGGGACAGGGCTTTTTGTTTGCTTTCTTT. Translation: CASSLAGQGFLFAFF. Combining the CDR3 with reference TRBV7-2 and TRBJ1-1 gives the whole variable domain GAGVSQSPSNKVTEKGKDVELRCDPISGHTALYWYRQSLGQGLEFLIYFQGNSAPDKSGLPSDRFSAERTGGSVSTLTIQRTQQEDSAVYLCASSLAGQGFLFAFFGQGTRLTVV.

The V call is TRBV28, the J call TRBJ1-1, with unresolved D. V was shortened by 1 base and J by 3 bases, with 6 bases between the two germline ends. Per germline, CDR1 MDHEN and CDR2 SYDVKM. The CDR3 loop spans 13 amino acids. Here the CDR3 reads CASSLSDHTEAFF. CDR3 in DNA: TGTGCCAGCAGTTTATCGGATCACACTGAAGCTTTCTTT.

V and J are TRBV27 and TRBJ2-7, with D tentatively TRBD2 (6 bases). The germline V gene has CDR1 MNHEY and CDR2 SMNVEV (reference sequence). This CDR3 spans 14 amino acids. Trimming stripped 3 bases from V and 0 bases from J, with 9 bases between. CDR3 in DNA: TGTGCCAGCAGTTTCGGGAGCGTCTCCTACGAGCAGTACTTC. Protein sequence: CASSFGSVSYEQYF.

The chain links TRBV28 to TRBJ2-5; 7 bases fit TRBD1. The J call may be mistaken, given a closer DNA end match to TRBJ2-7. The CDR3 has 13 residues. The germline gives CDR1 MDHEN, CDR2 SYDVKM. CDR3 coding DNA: TGTGCCAGCAGCACAGGGGAATACTACGAGCAGTACTTC. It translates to CASSTGEYYEQYF.

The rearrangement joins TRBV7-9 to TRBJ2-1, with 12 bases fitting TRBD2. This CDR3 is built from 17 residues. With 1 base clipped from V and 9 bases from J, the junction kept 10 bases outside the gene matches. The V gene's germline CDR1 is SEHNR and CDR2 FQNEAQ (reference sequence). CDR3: CASSLETRLAGEGEQFF. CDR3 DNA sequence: TGTGCCAGCAGCTTAGAAACCCGACTAGCGGGAGAAGGTGAGCAGTTCTTC. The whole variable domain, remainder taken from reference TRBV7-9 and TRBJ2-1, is DTGVSQNPRHKITKRGQNVTFRCDPISEHNRLYWYRQTLGQGPEFLTYFQNEAQLEKSRLLSDRFSAERPKGSFSTLEIQRTEQGDSAMYLCASSLETRLAGEGEQFFGPGTRLTVL.

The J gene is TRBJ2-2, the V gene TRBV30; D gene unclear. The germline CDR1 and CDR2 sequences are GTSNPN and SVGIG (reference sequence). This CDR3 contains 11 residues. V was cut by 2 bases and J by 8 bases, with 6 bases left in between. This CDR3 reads CAWSFGGELFF. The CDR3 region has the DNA TGTGCCTGGAGTTTCGGGGGGGAGCTGTTTTTT.

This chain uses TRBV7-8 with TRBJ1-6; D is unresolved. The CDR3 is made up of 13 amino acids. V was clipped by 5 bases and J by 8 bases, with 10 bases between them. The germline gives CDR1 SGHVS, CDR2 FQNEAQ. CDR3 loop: CASSPSGHSPLHF. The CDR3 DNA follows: TGTGCCAGCAGCCCCAGCGGACATTCACCCCTCCACTTT.

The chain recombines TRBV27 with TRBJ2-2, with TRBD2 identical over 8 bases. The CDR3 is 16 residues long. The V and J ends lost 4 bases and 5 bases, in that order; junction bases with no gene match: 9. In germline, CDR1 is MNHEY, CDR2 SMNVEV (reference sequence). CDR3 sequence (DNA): TGTGCCAGCAGTTCCACGGGACTAGTCCATACCGGGGAGCTGTTTTTT. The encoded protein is CASSSTGLVHTGELFF.

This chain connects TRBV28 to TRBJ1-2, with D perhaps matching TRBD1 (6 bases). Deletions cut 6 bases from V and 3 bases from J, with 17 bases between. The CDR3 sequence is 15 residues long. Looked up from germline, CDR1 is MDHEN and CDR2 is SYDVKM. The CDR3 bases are TGTGCCAGCAGACTAAGACAGGTTTGGGACTATGGCTACACCTTC. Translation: CASRLRQVWDYGYTF.

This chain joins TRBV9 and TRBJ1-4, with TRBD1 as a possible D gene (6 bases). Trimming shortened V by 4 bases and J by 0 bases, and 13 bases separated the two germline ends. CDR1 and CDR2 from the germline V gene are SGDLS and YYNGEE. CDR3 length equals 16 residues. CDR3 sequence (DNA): TGTGCCAGCAGCCACGGGACAACACCAACTAATGAAAAACTGTTTTTT. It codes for CASSHGTTPTNEKLFF.

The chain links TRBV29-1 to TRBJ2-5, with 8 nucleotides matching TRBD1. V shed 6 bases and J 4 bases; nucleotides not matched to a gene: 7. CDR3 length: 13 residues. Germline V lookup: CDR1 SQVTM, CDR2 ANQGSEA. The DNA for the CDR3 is TGCAGCGTCCGAATCAGGGGGCCAGAGACCCAGTACTTC. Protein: CSVRIRGPETQYF.

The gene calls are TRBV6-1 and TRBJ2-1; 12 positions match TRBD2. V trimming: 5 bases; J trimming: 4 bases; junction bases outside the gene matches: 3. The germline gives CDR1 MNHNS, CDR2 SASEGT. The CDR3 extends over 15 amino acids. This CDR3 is CASSRTSGAYNEQFF. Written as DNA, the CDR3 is TGTGCCAGCAGTCGGACTAGCGGGGCATACAATGAGCAGTTCTTC.

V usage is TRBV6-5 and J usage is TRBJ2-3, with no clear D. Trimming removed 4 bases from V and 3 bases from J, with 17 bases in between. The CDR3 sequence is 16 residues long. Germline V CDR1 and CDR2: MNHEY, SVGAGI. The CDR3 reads CASSSILSNVTDTQYF. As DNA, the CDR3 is TGTGCCAGCAGTTCGATCTTATCCAATGTAACAGATACGCAGTATTTT.

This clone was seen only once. CDR3 sequence (DNA): TGTGCCAGCAGTGCTAGGACAAGGCAGCTCTACTATGGCTACACCTTC. As protein: CASSARTRQLYYGYTF. The V gene is TRBV2, the J gene TRBJ1-2, with D maybe TRBD1 (5 bases). Germline V gene data show CDR1 as SNHLY and CDR2 as FYNNEI. The germline V and J ends were trimmed by 4 bases and 3 bases, with 18 bases remaining between them. The CDR3 extends over 16 amino acids.